This is a list of T cell receptor beta chains from one sample in a study of T cell repertoires and HLA-DP antigens. Clones were read by immunoSEQ multiplex PCR, and TCRdb kept only the in-frame ones, dropping some. The sample records a few thousand clones, 76% being singletons. Sequenced material: CD137- CD4+ T cells from cultured PBMCs. The source of these receptors is a woman between 18 and 30 years old in good health and CMV-seronegative. CDR3s include the opening cysteine and the closing phenylalanine or tryptophan.

J	V	CDR3
TRBJ2-5	TRBV7-8	CASSQDRDETQYF
TRBJ2-6	TRBV6-5	CASSPTGANVLTF
TRBJ1-1	TRBV29-1	CSVRTVMNTEAFF
TRBJ2-2	TRBV4-1	CASSATVGANTGELFF
TRBJ1-1	TRBV19	CASSIEMARGLAFF
TRBJ1-5	TRBV2	CASGPGQGYQPQHF
TRBJ1-1	TRBV9	CASSVNTGLNTEAFF
TRBJ1-1	TRBV2	CASMMTGAMNTEAFF
TRBJ1-5	TRBV7-2	CASSLRGRQPQHF
TRBJ2-3	TRBV7-9	CASSFQWRDTQYF
TRBJ1-1	TRBV15	CATSRDLYTEAFF
TRBJ1-2	TRBV4-2	CASSQVVDIANYGYTF
TRBJ2-1	TRBV25-1	CASSRQASGYNEQFF
TRBJ2-2	TRBV28	CASSFWGGRNTGELFF
TRBJ1-1	TRBV30	CAWRQGAPGSEAFF
TRBJ1-1	TRBV5-6	CASSSVGTPNTEAFF
TRBJ1-2	TRBV19	CASSPRSRGGYGYTF
TRBJ2-2	TRBV5-6	CASSLVGPNTGELFF
TRBJ1-5	TRBV10-3	CATRGADQPQHF
TRBJ1-1	TRBV18	CASSPSDGNTEAFF
TRBJ2-7	TRBV10-2	CATRLAGGTTYEQYF
TRBJ1-1	TRBV5-6	CASSYGQGARFDTEAFF
TRBJ1-1	TRBV19	CASRTYQGKDTEAFF
TRBJ2-6	TRBV7-8	CASSRPQSRANVLTF
TRBJ2-3	TRBV19	CASSIGRLAGSTDTQYF
TRBJ2-7	TRBV11-2	CTSSLGGASGNLYEQYF
TRBJ1-5	TRBV7-2	CASSLGRGTGNNQPQHF
TRBJ2-5	TRBV10-3	CAISGGGQVDTQYF
TRBJ2-2	TRBV10-3	CAISQGSNTGELFF
TRBJ1-1	TRBV14	CASSLRPGVTEAFF
TRBJ2-1	TRBV19	CASSLGQGNPLDEQFF
TRBJ2-2	TRBV19	CASSPRTSPPGELFF
TRBJ1-1	TRBV10-3	CAIRGLPNTEAFF
TRBJ1-2	TRBV19	CASSRVQSSGYTF
TRBJ2-2	TRBV18	CASSRIWGTGELFF
TRBJ2-6	TRBV13	CASSLSLAAGANVLTF
TRBJ1-6	TRBV18	CASSLFTPDSGYNSPLHF
TRBJ2-7	TRBV27	CASSAAGTSGSRYEQYF
TRBJ2-7	TRBV10-2	CASSESDTGTYEQYF
TRBJ1-2	TRBV28	CASSLFVLRRGDYGYTF
TRBJ1-5	TRBV28	CASSLPRAGNQPQHF
TRBJ2-1	TRBV6-1	CASSGRQGYNEQFF